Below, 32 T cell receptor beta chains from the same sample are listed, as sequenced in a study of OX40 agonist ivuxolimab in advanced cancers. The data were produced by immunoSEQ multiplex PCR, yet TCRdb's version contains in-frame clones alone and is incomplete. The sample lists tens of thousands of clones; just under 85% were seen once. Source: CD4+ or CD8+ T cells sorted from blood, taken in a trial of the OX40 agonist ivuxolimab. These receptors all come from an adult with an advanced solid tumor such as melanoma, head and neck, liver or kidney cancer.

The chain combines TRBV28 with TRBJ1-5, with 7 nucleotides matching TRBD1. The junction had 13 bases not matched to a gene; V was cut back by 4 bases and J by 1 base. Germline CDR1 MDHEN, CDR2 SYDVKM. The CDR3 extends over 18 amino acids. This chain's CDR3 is CASSSGQAPGGSNQPQHF. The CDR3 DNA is TGTGCCAGCAGTTCCGGACAGGCCCCCGGTGGGAGCAATCAGCCCCAGCATTTT.

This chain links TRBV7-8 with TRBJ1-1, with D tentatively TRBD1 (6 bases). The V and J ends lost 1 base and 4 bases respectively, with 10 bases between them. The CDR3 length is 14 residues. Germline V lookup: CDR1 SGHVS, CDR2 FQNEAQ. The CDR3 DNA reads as TGTGCCAGCAGCTTAGGGGGGGGCACCACTGAAGCTTTCTTT. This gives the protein CASSLGGGTTEAFF.

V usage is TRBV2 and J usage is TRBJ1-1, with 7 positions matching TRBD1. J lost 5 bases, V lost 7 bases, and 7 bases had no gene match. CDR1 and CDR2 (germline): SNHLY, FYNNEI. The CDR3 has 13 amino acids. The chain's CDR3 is CASKTDRVTEAFF. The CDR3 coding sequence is TGTGCCAGCAAGACCGACAGGGTAACTGAAGCTTTCTTT.

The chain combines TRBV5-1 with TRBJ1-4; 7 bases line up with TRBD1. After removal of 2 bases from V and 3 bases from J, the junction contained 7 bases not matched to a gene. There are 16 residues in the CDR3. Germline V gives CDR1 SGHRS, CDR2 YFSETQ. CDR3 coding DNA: TGCGCCAGCAGCTTAAACCCGGGACAGCCTAATGAAAAACTGTTTTTT. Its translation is CASSLNPGQPNEKLFF.

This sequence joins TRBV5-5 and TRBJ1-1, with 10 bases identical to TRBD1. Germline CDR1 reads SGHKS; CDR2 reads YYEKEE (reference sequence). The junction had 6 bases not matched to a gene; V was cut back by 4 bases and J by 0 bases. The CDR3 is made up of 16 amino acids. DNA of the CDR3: TGTGCCAGCAGCCGGACAGGGGGTACACTGAACACTGAAGCTTTCTTT. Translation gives CASSRTGGTLNTEAFF. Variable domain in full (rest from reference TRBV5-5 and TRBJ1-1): DAGVTQSPTHLIKTRGQQVTLRCSPISGHKSVSWYQQVLGQGPQFIFQYYEKEERGRGNFPDRFSARQFPNYSSELNVNALLLGDSALYLCASSRTGGTLNTEAFFGQGTRLTVV.

CDR3 sequence reads: CASTDRGMETQYF. CDR3 sequence (DNA): TGTGCCAGCACCGACAGGGGGATGGAGACCCAGTACTTC. The chain carries TRBV28 and TRBJ2-5, with TRBD1 matching 9 bases. Germline-derived CDR1 and CDR2 are MDHEN and SYDVKM. This CDR3 is built from 13 residues. V was clipped by 7 bases and J by 5 bases; unmatched bases: 5. The entire variable domain, with the rest obtained from reference TRBV28 and TRBJ2-5, is as follows: DVKVTQSSRYLVKRTGEKVFLECVQDMDHENMFWYRQDPGLGLRLIYFSYDVKMKEKGDIPEGYSVSREKKERFSLILESASTNQTSMYLCASTDRGMETQYFGPGTRLLVL.

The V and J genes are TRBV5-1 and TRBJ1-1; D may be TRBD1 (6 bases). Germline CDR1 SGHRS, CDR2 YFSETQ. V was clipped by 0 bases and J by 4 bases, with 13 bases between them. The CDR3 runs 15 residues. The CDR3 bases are TGCGCCAGCAGCTTGGCCCCTGGGGGGCCCACTGAAGCTTTCTTT. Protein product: CASSLAPGGPTEAFF.

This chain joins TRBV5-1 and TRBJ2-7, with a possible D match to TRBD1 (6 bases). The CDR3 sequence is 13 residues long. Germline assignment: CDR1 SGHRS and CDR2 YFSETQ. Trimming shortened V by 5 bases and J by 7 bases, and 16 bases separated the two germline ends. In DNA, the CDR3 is TGCGCCAGCAGGATCGGGACACAGGAGGAGCAGTACTTC. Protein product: CASRIGTQEEQYF.

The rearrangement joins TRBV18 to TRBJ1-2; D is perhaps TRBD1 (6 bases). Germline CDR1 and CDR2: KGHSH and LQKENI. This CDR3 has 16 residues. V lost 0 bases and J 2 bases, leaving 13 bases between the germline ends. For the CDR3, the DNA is TGTGCCAGCTCACCACCTTGGGGGGGGCTCAACTATGGCTACACCTTC. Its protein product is CASSPPWGGLNYGYTF. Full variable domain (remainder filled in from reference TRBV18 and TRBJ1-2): NAGVMQNPRHLVRRRGQEARLRCSPMKGHSHVYWYRQLPEEGLKFMVYLQKENIIDESGMPKERFSAEFPKEGPSILRIQQVVRGDSAAYFCASSPPWGGLNYGYTFGSGTRLTVV.

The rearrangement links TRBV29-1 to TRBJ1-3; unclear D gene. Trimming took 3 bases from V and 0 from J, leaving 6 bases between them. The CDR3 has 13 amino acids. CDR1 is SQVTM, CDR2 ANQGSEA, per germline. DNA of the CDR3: TGCAGCGTTGAGGACTCCTCTGGAAACACCATATATTTT. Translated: CSVEDSSGNTIYF.

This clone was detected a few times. CDR3 coding DNA: TGTGCCAGCAGTTTTGAGGTCCCAGCAGTTAACTATGGCTACACCTTC. It codes for CASSFEVPAVNYGYTF. The chain links TRBV28 to TRBJ1-2, with D unresolved. V was shortened by 3 bases and J by 1 base, with 15 bases between the two germline ends. Germline V gene sequence: CDR1 MDHEN, CDR2 SYDVKM. The CDR3 totals 16 residues.

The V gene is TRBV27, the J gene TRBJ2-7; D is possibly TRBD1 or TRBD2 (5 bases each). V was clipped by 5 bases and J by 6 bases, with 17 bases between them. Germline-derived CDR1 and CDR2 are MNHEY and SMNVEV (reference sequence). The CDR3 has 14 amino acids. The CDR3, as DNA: TGTGCCAGCAGTAAACTAGGGGTTTCGCGCGAGCAGTACTTC. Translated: CASSKLGVSREQYF.

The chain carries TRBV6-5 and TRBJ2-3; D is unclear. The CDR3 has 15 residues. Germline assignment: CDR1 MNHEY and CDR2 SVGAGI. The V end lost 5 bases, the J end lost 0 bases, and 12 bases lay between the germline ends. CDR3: CASSQTGASTDTQYF. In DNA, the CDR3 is TGTGCCAGCAGTCAGACGGGCGCTAGCACAGATACGCAGTATTTT.

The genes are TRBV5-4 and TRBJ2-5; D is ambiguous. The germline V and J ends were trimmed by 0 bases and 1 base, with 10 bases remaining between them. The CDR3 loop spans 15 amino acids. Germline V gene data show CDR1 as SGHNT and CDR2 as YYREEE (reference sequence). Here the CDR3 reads CASSLDWAVQETQYF. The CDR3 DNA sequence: TGTGCCAGCAGCTTGGATTGGGCAGTCCAAGAGACCCAGTACTTC.

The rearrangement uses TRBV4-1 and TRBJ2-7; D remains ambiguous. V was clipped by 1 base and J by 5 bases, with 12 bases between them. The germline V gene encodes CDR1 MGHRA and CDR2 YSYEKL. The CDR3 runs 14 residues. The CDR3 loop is CASSQGGQRDEQYF. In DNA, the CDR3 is TGCGCCAGCAGCCAAGGCGGTCAGAGAGACGAGCAGTACTTC.

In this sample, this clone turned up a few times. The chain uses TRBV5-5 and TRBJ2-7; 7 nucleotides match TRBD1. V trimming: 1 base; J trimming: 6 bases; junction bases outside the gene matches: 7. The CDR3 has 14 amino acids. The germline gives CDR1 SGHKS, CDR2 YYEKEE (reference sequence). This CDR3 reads CASSLRGQVLEQYF. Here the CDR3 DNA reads TGTGCCAGCAGCTTGAGAGGACAGGTCCTCGAGCAGTACTTC.

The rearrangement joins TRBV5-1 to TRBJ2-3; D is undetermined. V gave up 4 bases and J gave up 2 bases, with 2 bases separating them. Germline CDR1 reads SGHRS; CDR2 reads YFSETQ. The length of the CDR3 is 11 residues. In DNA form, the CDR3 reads TGCGCCAGCAGCAACACAGATACGCAGTATTTT. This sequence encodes CASSNTDTQYF.

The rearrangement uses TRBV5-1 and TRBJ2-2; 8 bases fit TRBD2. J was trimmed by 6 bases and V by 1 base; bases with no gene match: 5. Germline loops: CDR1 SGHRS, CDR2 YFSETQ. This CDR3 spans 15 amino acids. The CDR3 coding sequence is TGCGCCAGCAGCTTGACGGCTAGCGGGTCCGGGGAGCTGTTTTTT. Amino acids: CASSLTASGSGELFF.

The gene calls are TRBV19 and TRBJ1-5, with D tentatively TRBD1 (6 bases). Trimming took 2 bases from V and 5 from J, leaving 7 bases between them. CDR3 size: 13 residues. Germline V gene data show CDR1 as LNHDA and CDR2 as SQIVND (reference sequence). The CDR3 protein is CASSITGYQPQHF. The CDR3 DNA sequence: TGTGCCAGTAGTATAACAGGGTATCAGCCCCAGCATTTT. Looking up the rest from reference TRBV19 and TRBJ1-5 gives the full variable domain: DGGITQSPKYLFRKEGQNVTLSCEQNLNHDAMYWYRQDPGQGLRLIYYSQIVNDFQKGDIAEGYSVSREKKESFPLTVTSAQKNPTAFYLCASSITGYQPQHFGDGTRLSIL.

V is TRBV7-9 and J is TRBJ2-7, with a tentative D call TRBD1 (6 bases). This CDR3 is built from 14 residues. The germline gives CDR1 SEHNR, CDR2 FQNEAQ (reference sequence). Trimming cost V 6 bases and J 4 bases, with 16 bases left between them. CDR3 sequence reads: CASRASGTIYEQYF. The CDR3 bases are TGTGCCAGCAGAGCTTCCGGGACAATTTACGAGCAGTACTTC.

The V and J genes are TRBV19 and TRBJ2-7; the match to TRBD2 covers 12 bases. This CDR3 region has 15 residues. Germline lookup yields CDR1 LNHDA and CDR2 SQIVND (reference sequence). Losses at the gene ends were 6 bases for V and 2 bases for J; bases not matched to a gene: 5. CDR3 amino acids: CASSQTSGGPYEQYF. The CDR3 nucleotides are TGTGCCAGTAGCCAGACTAGCGGGGGCCCCTACGAGCAGTACTTC.

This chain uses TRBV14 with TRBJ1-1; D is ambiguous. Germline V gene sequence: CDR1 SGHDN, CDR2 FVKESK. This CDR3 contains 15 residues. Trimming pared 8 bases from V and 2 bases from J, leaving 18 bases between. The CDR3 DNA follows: TGTGCCAGCTCCTTGGGTGTTCCCCAAAACACTGAAGCTTTCTTT. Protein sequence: CASSLGVPQNTEAFF. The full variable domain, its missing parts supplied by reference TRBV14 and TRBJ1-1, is EAGVTQFPSHSVIEKGQTVTLRCDPISGHDNLYWYRRVMGKEIKFLLHFVKESKQDESGMPNNRFLAERTGGTYSTLKVQPAELEDSGVYFCASSLGVPQNTEAFFGQGTRLTVV.

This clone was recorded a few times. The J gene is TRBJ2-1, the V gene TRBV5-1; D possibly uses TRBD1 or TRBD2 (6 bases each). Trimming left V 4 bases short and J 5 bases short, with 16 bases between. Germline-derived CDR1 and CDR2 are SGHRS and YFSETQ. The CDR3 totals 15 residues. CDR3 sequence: CASSLGMGGDNEQFF. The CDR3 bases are TGCGCCAGCAGCCTGGGCATGGGGGGCGACAATGAGCAGTTCTTC.

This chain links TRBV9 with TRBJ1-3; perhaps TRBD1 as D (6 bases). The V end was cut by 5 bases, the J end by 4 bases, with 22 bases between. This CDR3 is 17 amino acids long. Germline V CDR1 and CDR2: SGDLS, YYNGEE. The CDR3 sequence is CASSPRGRQGEGNTIYF. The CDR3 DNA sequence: TGTGCCAGCAGTCCCAGGGGAAGGCAGGGAGAAGGAAACACCATATATTTT. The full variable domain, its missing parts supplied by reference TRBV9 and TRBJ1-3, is DSGVTQTPKHLITATGQRVTLRCSPRSGDLSVYWYQQSLDQGLQFLIQYYNGEERAKGNILERFSAQQFPDLHSELNLSSLELGDSALYFCASSPRGRQGEGNTIYFGEGSWLTVV.

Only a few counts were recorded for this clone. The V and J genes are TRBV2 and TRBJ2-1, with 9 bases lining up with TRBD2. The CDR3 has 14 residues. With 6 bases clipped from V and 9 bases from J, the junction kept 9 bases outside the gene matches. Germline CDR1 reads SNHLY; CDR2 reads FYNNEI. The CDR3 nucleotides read TGTGCCAGCAGCGTGGAGGGTAGCGGGGGTGAGCAGTTCTTC. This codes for CASSVEGSGGEQFF.

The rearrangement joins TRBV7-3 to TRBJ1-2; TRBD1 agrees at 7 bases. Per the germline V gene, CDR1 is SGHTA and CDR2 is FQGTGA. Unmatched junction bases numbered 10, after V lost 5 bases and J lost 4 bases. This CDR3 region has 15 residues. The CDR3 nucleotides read TGTGCCAGCAGCCCCGGCAGGGGGGGGATCTATGGCTACACCTTC. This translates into CASSPGRGGIYGYTF.

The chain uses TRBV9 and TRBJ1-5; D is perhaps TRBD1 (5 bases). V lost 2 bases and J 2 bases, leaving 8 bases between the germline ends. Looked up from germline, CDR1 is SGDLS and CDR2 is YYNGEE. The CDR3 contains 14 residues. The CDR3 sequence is CASSVGGRNQPQHF. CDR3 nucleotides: TGTGCCAGCAGCGTGGGGGGACGCAATCAGCCCCAGCATTTT.

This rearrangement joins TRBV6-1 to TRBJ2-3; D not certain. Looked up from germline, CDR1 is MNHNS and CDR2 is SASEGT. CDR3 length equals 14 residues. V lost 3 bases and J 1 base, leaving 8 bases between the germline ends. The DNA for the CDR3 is TGTGCCAGCAGTGAGGGTAGGGGCACAGATACGCAGTATTTT. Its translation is CASSEGRGTDTQYF.

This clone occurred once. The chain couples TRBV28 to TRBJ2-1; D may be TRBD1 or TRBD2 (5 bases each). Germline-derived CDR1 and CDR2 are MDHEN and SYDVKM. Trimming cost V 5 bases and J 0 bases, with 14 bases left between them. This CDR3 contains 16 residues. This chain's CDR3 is CASSLAGSGSYNEQFF. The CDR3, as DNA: TGTGCCAGCAGTCTGGCAGGGAGCGGCTCCTACAATGAGCAGTTCTTC.

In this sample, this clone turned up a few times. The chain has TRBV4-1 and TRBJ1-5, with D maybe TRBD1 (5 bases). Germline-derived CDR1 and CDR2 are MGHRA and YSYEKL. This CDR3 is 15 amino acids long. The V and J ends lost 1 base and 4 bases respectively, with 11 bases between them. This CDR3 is CASSQAPEGNQPQHF. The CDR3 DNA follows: TGCGCCAGCAGCCAAGCACCTGAGGGGAATCAGCCCCAGCATTTT.

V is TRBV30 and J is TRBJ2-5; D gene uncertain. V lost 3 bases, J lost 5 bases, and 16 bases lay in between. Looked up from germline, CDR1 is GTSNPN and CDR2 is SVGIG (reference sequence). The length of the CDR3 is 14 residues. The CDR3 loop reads CAWRLGPSEETQYF. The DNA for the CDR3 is TGTGCCTGGAGGTTAGGCCCCTCTGAGGAGACCCAGTACTTC.

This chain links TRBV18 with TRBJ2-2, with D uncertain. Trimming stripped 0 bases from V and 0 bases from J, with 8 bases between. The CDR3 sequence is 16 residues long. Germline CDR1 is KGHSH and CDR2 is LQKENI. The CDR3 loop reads CASSPPLHANTGELFF. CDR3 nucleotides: TGTGCCAGCTCACCACCCCTGCACGCGAACACCGGGGAGCTGTTTTTT. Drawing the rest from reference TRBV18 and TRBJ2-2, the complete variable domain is NAGVMQNPRHLVRRRGQEARLRCSPMKGHSHVYWYRQLPEEGLKFMVYLQKENIIDESGMPKERFSAEFPKEGPSILRIQQVVRGDSAAYFCASSPPLHANTGELFFGEGSRLTVL.